This T cell receptor beta chain is from a study of CD8 T cells in ankylosing spondylitis. Whole-study results and caveats: From matched ankylosing spondylitis synovial fluid, disease-linked clones were reportedly recovered at significantly enriched levels.

TCRdb passed the 5' RACE reads through MiXCR, listing each CDR3 protein once. The repertoire holds some 63,000 distinct CDR3 sequences, with approximately 6% as singletons. There are 18 residues in the CDR3. The germline V gene encodes CDR1 DFQATT and CDR2 SNEGSKA (reference sequence). V was trimmed by 6 bases and J by 4 bases, leaving 28 bases between them. This clonotype has just a few counts. The antigen is unknown. The sample taken for sequencing was synovial fluid, either unsorted or a sorted T cell fraction (not recorded which). J is TRBJ2-1 and V is TRBV20-1; possible D gene TRBD2, 6 bases. The sequence was collected from a male donor with ankylosing spondylitis. As DNA, the CDR3 is TGCAGTGCCCAGACAATGGGCTCAGGAGCGGGCTATTACAATGAGCAGTTCTTC. This codes for CSAQTMGSGAGYYNEQFF.